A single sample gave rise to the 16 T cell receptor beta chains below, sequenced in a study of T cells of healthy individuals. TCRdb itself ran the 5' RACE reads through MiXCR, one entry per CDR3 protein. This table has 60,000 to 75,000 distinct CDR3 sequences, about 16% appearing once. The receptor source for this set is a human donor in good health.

This CDR3 is CASSPSTQETQYF. Written as DNA, the CDR3 is TGTGCCAGCTCACCAAGCACCCAAGAGACCCAGTACTTC. V and J are TRBV18 and TRBJ2-5, with D hard to call. The CDR3 is 13 residues long. V was trimmed by 2 bases and J by 1 base, leaving 5 bases between them. In germline, CDR1 is KGHSH, CDR2 LQKENI.

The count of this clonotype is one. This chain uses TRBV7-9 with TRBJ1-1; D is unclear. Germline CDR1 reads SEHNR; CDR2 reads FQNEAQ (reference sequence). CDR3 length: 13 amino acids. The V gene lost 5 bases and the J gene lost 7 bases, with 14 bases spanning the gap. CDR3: CASSNVGKGEAFF. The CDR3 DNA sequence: TGTGCCAGCAGCAACGTCGGTAAGGGTGAAGCTTTCTTT.

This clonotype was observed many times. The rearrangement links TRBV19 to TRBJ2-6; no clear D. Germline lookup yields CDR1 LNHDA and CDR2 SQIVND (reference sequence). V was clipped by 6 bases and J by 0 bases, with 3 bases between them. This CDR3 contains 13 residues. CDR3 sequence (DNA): TGTGCCAGTAGGTTCTCTGGGGCCAACGTCCTGACTTTC. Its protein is CASRFSGANVLTF.

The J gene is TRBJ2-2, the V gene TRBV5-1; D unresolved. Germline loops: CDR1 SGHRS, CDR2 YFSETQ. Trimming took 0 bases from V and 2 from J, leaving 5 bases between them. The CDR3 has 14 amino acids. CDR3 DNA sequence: TGCGCCAGCAGCTTGGTTTCTAACACCGGGGAGCTGTTTTTT. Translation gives CASSLVSNTGELFF.

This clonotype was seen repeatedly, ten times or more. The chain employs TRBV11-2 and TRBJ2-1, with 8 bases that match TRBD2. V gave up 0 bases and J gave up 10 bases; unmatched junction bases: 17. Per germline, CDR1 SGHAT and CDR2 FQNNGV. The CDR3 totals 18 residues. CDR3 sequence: CASSLDPTGGLLPGEQFF. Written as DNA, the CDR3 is TGTGCCAGCAGCTTAGATCCCACGGGAGGGCTACTCCCGGGCGAGCAGTTCTTC.

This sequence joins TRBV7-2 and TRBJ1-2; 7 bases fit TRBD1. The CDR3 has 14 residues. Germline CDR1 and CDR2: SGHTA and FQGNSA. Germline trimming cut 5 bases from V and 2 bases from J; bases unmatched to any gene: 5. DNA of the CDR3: TGTGCCAGCAGCCCCCGGGACAGCAACTATGGCTACACCTTC. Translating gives CASSPRDSNYGYTF.

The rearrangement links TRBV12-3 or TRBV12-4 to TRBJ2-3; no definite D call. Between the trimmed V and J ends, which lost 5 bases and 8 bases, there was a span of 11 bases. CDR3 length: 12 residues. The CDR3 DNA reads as TGTGCCAGCAGTCCCGGAGATGGTACGCAGTATTTT. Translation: CASSPGDGTQYF.

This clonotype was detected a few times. In DNA form, the CDR3 reads TGTGCCAGCAGCCCCCCCGGGGGACCCCAGCATTTT. Translating it yields CASSPPGGPQHF. This sequence joins TRBV6-2 or TRBV6-3 and TRBJ1-5; TRBD1 is a possible D gene (5 bases). CDR3 length equals 12 residues. Trimming shortened V by 6 bases and J by 10 bases, and 13 bases separated the two germline ends. Germline lookup yields CDR1 MNHEY and CDR2 SVGEGT.

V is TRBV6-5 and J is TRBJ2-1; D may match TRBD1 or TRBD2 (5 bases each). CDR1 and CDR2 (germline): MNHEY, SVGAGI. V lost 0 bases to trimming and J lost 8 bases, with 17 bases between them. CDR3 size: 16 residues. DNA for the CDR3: TGTGCCAGCAGTTACTCTCGAGGGGCCCTTAGTTATGAGCAGTTCTTC. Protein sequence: CASSYSRGALSYEQFF.

The CDR3 is CASSVSIAGTTDTQYF. In DNA, the CDR3 is TGCGCCAGCAGCGTCTCGATAGCGGGGACCACAGATACGCAGTATTTT. The genes are TRBV5-1 and TRBJ2-3, with TRBD2 matching over 8 bases. Per germline, CDR1 SGHRS and CDR2 YFSETQ. The CDR3 totals 16 residues. The junction had 9 bases not matched to a gene; V was cut back by 4 bases and J by 2 bases. The whole variable domain, remainder taken from reference TRBV5-1 and TRBJ2-3, is KAGVTQTPRYLIKTRGQQVTLSCSPISGHRSVSWYQQTPGQGLQFLFEYFSETQRNKGNFPGRFSGRQFSNSRSEMNVSTLELGDSALYLCASSVSIAGTTDTQYFGPGTRLTVL.

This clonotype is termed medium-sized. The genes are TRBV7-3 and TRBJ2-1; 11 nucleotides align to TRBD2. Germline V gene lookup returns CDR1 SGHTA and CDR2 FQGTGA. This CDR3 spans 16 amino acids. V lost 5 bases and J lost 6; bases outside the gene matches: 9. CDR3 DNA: TGTGCCAGCAGCCAGGTAGCGGGAGGGCTGGGCAATGAGCAGTTCTTC. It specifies CASSQVAGGLGNEQFF.

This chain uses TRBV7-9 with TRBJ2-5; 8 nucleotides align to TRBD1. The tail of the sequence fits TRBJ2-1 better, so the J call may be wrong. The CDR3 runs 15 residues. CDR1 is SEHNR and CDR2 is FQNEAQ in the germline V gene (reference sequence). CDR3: CASSLEGQGGETQFF. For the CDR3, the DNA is TGTGCCAGCAGCTTGGAAGGACAGGGAGGAGAGACCCAGTTCTTC.

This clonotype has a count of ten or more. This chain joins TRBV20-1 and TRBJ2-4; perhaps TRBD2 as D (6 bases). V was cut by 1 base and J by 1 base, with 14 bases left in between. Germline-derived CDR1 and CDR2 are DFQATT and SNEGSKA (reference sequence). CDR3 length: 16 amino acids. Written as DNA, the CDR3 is TGCAGTGCTAGAGGAGGAGGGAGCAGGGCCAAAAACATTCAGTACTTC. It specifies CSARGGGSRAKNIQYF.

CDR3 coding DNA: TGCAGTGCTAGAGACCCGCAGGACAGCTATAATTCACCCCTCCACTTT. Translated, it gives CSARDPQDSYNSPLHF. The chain joins TRBV20-1 to TRBJ1-6, with D perhaps matching TRBD1 (6 bases). This CDR3 is 16 amino acids long. The germline V and J ends were trimmed by 0 bases and 3 bases, with 12 bases remaining between them. CDR1 DFQATT and CDR2 SNEGSKA come from the germline V gene (reference sequence).

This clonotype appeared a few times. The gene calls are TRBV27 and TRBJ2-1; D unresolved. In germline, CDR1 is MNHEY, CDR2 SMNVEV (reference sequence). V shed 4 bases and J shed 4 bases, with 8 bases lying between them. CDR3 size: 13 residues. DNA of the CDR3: TGTGCCAGCAGTTCTAAGATTTACAATGAGCAGTTCTTC. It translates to CASSSKIYNEQFF.

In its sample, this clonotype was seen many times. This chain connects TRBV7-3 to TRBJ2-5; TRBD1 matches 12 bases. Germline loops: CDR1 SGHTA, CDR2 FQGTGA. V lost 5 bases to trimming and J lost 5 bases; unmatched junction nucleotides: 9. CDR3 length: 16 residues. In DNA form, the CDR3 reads TGTGCCAGCAGCCTCCTCACCGGGACAGGGGGCGAGACCCAGTACTTC. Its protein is CASSLLTGTGGETQYF. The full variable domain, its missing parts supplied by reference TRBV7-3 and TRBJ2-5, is GAGVSQTPSNKVTEKGKYVELRCDPISGHTALYWYRQSLGQGPEFLIYFQGTGAADDSGLPNDRFFAVRPEGSVSTLKIQRTERGDSAVYLCASSLLTGTGGETQYFGPGTRLLVL.